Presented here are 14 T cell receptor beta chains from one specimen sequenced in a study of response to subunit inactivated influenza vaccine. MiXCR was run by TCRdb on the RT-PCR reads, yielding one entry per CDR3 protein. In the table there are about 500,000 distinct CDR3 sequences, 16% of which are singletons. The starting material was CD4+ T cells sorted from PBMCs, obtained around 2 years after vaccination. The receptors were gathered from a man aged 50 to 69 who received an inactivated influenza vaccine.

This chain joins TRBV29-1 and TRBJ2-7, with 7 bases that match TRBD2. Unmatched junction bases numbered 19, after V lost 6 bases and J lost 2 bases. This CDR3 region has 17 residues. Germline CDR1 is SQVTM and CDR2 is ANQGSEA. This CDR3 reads CSVNVIKSTSQAYEQYF. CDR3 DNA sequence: TGCAGCGTCAATGTAATAAAGTCGACTAGCCAAGCCTACGAGCAGTACTTC.

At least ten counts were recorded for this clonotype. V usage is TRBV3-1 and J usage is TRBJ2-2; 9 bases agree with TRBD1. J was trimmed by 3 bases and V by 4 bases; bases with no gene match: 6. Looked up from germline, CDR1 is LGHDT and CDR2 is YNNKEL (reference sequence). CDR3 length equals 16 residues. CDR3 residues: CASSPTRTGDTGELFF. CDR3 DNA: TGTGCCAGCAGCCCTACCAGGACAGGGGACACCGGGGAGCTGTTTTTT.

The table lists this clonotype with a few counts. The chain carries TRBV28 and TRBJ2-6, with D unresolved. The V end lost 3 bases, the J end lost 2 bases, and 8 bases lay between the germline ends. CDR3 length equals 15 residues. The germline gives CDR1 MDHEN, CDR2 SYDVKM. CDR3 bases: TGTGCCAGCAGTTTCTACGAGGCTGGGGCCAACGTCCTGACTTTC. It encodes CASSFYEAGANVLTF.

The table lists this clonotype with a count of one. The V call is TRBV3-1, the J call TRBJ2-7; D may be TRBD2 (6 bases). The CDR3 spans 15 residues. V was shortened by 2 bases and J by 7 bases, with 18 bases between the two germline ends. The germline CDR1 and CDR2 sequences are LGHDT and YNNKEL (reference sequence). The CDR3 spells CASSQLARSYKEQYF. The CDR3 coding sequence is TGTGCCAGCAGCCAACTAGCGAGGAGTTATAAGGAGCAGTACTTC.

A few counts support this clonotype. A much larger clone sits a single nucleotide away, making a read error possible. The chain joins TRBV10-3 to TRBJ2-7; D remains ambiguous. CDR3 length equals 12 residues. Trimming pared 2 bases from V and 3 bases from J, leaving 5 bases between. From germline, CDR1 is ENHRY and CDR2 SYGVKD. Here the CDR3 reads CAISETVYEQYF. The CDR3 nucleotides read TGTGCCATCAGTGAGACCGTCTACGAGCAGTACTTC.

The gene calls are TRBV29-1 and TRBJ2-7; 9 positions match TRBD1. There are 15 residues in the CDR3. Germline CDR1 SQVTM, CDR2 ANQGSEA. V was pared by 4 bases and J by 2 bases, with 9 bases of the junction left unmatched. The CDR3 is CSVVVMGQGAYEQYF. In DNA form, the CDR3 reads TGCAGCGTTGTAGTAATGGGACAGGGAGCCTACGAGCAGTACTTC.

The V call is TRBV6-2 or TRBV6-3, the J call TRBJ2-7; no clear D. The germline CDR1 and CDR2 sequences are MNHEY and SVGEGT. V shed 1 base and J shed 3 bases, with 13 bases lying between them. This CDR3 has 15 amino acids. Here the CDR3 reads CASSYFLGWDYEQYF. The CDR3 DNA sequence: TGTGCCAGCAGTTACTTTCTAGGCTGGGACTACGAGCAGTACTTC.

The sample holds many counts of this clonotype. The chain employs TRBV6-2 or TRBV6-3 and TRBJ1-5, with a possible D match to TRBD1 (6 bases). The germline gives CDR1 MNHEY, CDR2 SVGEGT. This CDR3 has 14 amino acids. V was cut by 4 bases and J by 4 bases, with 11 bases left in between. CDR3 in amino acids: CASSSGTPNQPQHF. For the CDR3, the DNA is TGTGCCAGCAGTTCCGGGACACCTAATCAGCCCCAGCATTTT.

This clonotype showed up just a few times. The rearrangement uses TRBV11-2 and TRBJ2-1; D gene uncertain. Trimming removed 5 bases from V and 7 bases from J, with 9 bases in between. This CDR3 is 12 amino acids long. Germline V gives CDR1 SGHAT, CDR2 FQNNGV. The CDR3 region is CASSPQLNEQFF. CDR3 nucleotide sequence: TGTGCCAGCAGCCCCCAGTTGAATGAGCAGTTCTTC. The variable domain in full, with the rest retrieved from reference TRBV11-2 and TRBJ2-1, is EAGVAQSPRYKIIEKRQSVAFWCNPISGHATLYWYQQILGQGPKLLIQFQNNGVVDDSQLPKDRFSAERLKGVDSTLKIQPAKLEDSAVYLCASSPQLNEQFFGPGTRLTVL.

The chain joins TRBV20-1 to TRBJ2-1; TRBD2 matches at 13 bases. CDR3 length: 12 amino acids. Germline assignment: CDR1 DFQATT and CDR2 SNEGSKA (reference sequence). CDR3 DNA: TGCAGGATACTAGCGGGAGGGAATGAGCAGTTCTTC. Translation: CRILAGGNEQFF.

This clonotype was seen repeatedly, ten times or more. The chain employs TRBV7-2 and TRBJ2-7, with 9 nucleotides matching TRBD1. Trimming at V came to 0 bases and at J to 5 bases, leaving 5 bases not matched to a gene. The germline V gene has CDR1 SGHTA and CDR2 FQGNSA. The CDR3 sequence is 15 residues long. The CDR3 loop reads CASSLARRTGDEQYF. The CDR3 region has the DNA TGTGCCAGCAGCTTAGCGCGAAGGACAGGGGACGAGCAGTACTTC.

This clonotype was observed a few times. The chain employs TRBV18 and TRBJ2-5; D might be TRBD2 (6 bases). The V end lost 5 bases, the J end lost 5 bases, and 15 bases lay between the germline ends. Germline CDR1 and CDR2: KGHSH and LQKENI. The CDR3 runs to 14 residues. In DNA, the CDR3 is TGTGCCAGCTCATCCCCTGTGCTAGCGGAGACCCAGTACTTC. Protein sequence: CASSSPVLAETQYF.

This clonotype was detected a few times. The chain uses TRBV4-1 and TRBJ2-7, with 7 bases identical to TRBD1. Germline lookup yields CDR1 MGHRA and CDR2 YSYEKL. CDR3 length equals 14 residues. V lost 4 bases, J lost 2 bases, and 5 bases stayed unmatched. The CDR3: CASSRQDRTYEQYF. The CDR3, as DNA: TGCGCCAGCAGCCGCCAGGACAGGACCTACGAGCAGTACTTC.

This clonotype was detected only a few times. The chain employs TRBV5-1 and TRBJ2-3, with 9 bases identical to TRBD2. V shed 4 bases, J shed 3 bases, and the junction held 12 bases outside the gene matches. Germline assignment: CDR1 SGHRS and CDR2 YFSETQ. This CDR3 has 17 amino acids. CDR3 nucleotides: TGCGCCAGCAGCGGGGGATGGGCTAGCGGGACTACAGATACGCAGTATTTT. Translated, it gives CASSGGWASGTTDTQYF.